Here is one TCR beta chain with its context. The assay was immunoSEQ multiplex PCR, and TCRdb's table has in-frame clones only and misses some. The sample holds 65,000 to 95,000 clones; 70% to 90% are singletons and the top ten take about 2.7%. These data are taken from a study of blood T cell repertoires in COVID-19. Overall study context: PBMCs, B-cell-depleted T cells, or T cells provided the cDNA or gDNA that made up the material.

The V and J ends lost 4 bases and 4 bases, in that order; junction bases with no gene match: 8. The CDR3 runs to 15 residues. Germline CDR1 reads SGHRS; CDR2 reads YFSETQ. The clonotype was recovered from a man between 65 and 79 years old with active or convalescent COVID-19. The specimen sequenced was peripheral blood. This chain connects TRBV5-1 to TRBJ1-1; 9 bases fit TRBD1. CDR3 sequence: CASSEQGARVTEAFF. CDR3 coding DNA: TGCGCCAGCAGCGAACAGGGGGCGAGGGTCACTGAAGCTTTCTTT.